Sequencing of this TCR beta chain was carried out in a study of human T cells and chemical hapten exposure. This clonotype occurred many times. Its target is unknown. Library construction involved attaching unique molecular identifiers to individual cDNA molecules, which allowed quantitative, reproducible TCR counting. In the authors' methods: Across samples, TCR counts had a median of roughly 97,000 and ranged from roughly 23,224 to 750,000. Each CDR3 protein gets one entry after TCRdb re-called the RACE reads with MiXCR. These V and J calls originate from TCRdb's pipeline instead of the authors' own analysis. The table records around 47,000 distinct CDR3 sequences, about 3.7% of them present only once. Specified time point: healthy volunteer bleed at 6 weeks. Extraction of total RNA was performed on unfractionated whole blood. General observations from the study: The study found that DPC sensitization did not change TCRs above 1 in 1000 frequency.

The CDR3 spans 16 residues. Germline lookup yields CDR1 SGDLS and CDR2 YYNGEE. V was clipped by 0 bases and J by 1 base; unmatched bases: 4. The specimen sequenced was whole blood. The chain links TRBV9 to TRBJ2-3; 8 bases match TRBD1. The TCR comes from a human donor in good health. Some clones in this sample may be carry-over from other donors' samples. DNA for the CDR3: TGTGCCAGCAGCGTAGTCCAGGGACAGGGCACAGATACGCAGTATTTT. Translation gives CASSVVQGQGTDTQYF.